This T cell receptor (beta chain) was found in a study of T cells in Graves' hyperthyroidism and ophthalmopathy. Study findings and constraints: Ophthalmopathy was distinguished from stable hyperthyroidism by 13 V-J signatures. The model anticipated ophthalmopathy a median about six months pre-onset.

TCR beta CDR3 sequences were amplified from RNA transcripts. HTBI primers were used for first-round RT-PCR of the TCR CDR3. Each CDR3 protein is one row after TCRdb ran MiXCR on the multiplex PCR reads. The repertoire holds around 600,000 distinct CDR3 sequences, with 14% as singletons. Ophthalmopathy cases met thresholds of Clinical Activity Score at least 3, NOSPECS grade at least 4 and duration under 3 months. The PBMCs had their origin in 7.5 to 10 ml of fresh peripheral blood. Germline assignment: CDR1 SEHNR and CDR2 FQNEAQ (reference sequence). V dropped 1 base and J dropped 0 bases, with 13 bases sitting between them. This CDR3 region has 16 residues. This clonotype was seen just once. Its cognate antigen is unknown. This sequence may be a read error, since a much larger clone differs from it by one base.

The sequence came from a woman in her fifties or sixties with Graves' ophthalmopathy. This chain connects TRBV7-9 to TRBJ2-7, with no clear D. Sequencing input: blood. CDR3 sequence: CASSLGLVSLSYEQYF. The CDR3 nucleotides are TGTGCCAGCAGCTTAGGACTCGTCAGCCTCTCCTACGAGCAGTACTTC.